The T cell receptor (beta chain) under discussion was sequenced for a study of beta chain features in type 1 diabetes. Background on the study: Investigators examined roughly 99,000,000 sorted cells across all samples.

Study-wide results and limits: Small HLA sub-analyses could not settle whether HLA shapes TCRB rearrangement. TCRB CDR3s were moderately but significantly shorter in Type 1 diabetes patients in all four CD4+ subsets.

Germline-derived CDR1 and CDR2 are SGHRS and YFSETQ. The CDR3 is 16 amino acids. V lost 4 bases and J lost 4, with 20 bases in between. Since all of the isolated RNA was reverse transcribed, expressed TCRB transcripts were what got sequenced. The assay was immunoSEQ multiplex PCR, and TCRdb's table has in-frame clones only and misses some. The sample holds about 740,000 clones, about an eighth seen once. As for this clone: The antigen is undetermined.

Material for sequencing was naive CD4+ T cells from blood. The chain recombines TRBV5-1 with TRBJ2-5; D is tentatively TRBD1 or TRBD2 (6 bases each). This receptor was identified in a young man with type 1 diabetes. Here the CDR3 reads CASSTTGAGQGETQYF. CDR3 DNA: TGCGCCAGCAGCACAACGGGGGCGGGCCAAGGAGAGACCCAGTACTTC.